This T cell receptor beta chain was profiled in a study of T cells in Graves' hyperthyroidism and ophthalmopathy. Ophthalmopathy patients all had a Clinical Activity Score of at least 3, a NOSPECS grade of at least 4 and disease under 3 months old. For the diagnoses, clinical symptoms, serum thyroxine and TRAb, thyroid ultrasound and orbital computed tomography were used. The CDR3 contains 15 residues. Germline-derived CDR1 and CDR2 are SGHTA and FQGNSA. Between the trimmed V and J ends, which lost 1 base and 1 base, there was a span of 10 bases. The investigators amplified TCR beta CDR3 regions from RNA transcripts. HTBI primers were employed in a first-round RT-PCR of the TCR CDR3. MiXCR, applied by TCRdb to the multiplex PCR reads, yields one record per CDR3 protein. In the table there are fewer than 650,000 distinct CDR3 sequences, approximately 14% of which are singletons. Many counts were recorded for this clonotype.

This receptor was obtained from a woman in her thirties or forties with Graves' ophthalmopathy. This chain uses TRBV7-2 with TRBJ1-1; D is uncertain. Sequenced: blood. The CDR3 DNA follows: TGTGCCAGCAGCTTAGACAGCACCACGAACACTGAAGCTTTCTTT. As protein: CASSLDSTTNTEAFF.